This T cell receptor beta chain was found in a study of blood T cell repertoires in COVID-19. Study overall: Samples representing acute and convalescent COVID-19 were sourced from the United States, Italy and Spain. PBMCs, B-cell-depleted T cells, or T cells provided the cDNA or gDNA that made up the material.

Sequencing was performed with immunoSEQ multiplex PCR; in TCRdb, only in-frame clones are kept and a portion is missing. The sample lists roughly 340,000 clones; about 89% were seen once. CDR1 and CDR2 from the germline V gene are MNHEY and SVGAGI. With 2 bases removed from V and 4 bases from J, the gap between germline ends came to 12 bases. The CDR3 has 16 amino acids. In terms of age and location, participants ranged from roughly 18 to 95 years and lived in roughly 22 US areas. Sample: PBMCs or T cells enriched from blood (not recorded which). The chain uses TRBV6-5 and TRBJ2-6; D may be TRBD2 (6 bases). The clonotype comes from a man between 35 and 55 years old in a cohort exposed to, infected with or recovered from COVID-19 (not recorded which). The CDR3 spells CASSYVGSLGANVLTF. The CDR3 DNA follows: TGTGCCAGCAGTTACGTCGGGAGTCTGGGGGCCAACGTCCTGACTTTC.